The following is a TCR beta chain sequence with its context. Its antigen is not known. Using RNA template, CDR3s of TCR alpha and beta were amplified with iRepertoire arm-PCR. One entry per CDR3 protein results from TCRdb running MiXCR on the multiplex PCR reads. This sample yields 300,000 to 450,000 distinct CDR3 sequences, of which roughly 41% are seen a single time; more than 10% belongs to the top ten. The data belong to a study of glioma-infiltrating T cells. The germline gives CDR1 SGHTA, CDR2 FQGNSA. The CDR3 has 14 amino acids. V lost 5 bases to trimming and J lost 5 bases, with 16 bases between them. Whole-study results and caveats: Signature shared blood CDR3 motifs were enriched in low-divergence and depleted in high-divergence patients. CDR3 overlap between tissue and blood was very small.

This chain links TRBV7-2 with TRBJ2-7; D is perhaps TRBD1 (5 bases). The sequencing input was glioma tissue, nonneoplastic brain tissue, or PBMCs (not recorded which). The source is a human donor with low-grade glioma or glioblastoma, undergoing nonglioma brain surgery, or in good health (not recorded which). The CDR3 bases are TGTGCCAGCAGCCAAGATGGGGCTCCTGACGAGCAGTACTTC. It codes for CASSQDGAPDEQYF.